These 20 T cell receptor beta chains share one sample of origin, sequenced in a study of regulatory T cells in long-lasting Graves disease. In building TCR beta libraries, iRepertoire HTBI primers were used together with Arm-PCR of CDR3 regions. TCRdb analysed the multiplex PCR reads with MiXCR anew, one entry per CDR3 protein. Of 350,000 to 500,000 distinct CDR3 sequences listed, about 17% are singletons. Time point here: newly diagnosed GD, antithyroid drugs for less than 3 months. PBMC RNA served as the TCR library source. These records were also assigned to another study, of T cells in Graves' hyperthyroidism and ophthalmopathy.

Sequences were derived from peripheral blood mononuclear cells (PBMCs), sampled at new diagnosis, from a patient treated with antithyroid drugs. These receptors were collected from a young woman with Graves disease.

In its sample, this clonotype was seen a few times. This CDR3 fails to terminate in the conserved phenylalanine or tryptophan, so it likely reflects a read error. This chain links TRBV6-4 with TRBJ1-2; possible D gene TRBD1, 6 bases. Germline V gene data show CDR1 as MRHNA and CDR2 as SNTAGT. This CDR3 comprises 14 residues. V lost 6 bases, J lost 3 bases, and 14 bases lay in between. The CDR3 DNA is TGTGCCAGCAGCCGAGGGACAAGGGACTATGGCTACACCCTC. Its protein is CASSRGTRDYGYTL.

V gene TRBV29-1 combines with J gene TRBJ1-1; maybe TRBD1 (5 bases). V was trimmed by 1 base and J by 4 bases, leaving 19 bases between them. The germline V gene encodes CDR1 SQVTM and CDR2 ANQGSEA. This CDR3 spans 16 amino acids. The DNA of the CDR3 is TGCAGCGTTGAAGGCTTGAGTCGGGGGGTCGGCACTGAAGCTTTCTTT. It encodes CSVEGLSRGVGTEAFF. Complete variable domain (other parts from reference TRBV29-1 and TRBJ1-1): SAVISQKPSRDICQRGTSLTIQCQVDSQVTMMFWYRQQPGQSLTLIATANQGSEATYESGFVIDKFPISRPNLTFSTLTVSNMSPEDSSIYLCSVEGLSRGVGTEAFFGQGTRLTVV.

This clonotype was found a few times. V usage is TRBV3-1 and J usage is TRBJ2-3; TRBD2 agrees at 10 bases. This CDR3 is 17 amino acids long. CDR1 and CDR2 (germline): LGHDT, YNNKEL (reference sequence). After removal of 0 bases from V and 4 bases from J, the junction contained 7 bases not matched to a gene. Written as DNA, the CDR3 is TGTGCCAGCAGCCAAGATCTCGGAAGCGGGAGGGCAGATACGCAGTATTTT. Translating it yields CASSQDLGSGRADTQYF.

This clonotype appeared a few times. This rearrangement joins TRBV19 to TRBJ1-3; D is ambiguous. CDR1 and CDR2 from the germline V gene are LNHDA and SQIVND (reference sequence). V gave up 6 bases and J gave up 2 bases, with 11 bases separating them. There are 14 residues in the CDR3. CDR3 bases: TGTGCCAGTAGGGCACGCGGAACTGGAAACACCATATATTTT. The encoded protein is CASRARGTGNTIYF. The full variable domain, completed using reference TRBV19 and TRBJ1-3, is DGGITQSPKYLFRKEGQNVTLSCEQNLNHDAMYWYRQDPGQGLRLIYYSQIVNDFQKGDIAEGYSVSREKKESFPLTVTSAQKNPTAFYLCASRARGTGNTIYFGEGSWLTVV.

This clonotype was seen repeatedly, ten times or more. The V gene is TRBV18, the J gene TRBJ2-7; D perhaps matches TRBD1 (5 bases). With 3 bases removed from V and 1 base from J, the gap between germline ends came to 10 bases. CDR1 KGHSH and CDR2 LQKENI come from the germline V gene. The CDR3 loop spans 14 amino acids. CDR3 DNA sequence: TGTGCCAGCTCACCGGCCCCAGGGTCCTACGAGCAGTACTTC. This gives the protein CASSPAPGSYEQYF. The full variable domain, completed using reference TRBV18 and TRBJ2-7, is NAGVMQNPRHLVRRRGQEARLRCSPMKGHSHVYWYRQLPEEGLKFMVYLQKENIIDESGMPKERFSAEFPKEGPSILRIQQVVRGDSAAYFCASSPAPGSYEQYFGPGTRLTVT.

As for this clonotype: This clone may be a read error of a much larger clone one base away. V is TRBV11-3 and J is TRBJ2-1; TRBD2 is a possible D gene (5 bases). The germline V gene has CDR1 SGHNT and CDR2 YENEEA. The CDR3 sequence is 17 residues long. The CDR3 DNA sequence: TGTGCCAGCAGCTTACTCCCCCCGGGGAGCTCCTACAATGGGCAGTTCTTC. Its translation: CASSLLPPGSSYNGQFF.

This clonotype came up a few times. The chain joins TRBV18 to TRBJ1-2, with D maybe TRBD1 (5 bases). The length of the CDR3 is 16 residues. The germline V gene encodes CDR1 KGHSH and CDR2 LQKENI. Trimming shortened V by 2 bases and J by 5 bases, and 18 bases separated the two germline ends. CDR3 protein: CASSPVRSGTEYGYTF. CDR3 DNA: TGTGCCAGCTCACCAGTCAGATCCGGGACCGAGTATGGCTACACCTTC.

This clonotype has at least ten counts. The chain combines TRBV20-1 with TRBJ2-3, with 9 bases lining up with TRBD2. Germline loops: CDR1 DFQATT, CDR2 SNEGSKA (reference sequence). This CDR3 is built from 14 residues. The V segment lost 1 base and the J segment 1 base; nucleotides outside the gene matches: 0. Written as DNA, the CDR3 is TGCAGTGCTAGAGCTAGCGGGGGCACAGATACGCAGTATTTT. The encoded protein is CSARASGGTDTQYF.

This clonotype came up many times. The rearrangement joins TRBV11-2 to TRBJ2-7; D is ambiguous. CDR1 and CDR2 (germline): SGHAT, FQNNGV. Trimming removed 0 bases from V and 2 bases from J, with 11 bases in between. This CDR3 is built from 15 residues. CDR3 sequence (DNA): TGTGCCAGCAGCTTAGAAGGCGGAGTTACCTACGAGCAGTACTTC. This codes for CASSLEGGVTYEQYF.

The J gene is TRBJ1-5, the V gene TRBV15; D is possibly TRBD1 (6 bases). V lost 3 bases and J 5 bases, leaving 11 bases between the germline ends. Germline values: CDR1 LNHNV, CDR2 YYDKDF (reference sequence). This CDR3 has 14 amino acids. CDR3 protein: CATSRLAGDQPQHF. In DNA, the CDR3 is TGTGCCACCAGCAGGTTGGCAGGGGATCAGCCCCAGCATTTT.

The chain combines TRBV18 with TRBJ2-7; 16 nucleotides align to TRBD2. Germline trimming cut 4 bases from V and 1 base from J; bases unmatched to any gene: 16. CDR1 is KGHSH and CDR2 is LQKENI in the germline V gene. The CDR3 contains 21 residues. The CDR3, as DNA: TGTGCCAGCTCACTCACTTATCCAACGGGACTAGCGGGAGGGCCGTCCTACGAGCAGTACTTC. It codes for CASSLTYPTGLAGGPSYEQYF.

CDR3 nucleotide sequence: TGTGCCAGCAGCCGCGCAGTTAGGGAGGACGAGCAGTACTTC. This gives the protein CASSRAVREDEQYF. V usage is TRBV11-1 and J usage is TRBJ2-7; a possible D gene is TRBD2 (6 bases). Germline lookup yields CDR1 SGHAT and CDR2 FQDESV (reference sequence). This CDR3 has 14 residues. Between the trimmed V and J ends, which lost 5 bases and 5 bases, there was a span of 16 bases.

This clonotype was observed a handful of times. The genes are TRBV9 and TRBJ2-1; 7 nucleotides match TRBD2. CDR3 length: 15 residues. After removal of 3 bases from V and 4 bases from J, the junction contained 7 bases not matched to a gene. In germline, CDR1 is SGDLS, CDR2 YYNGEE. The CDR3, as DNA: TGTGCCAGCAGCGCAGACGGGGGAGGGTACAATGAGCAGTTCTTC. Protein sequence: CASSADGGGYNEQFF.

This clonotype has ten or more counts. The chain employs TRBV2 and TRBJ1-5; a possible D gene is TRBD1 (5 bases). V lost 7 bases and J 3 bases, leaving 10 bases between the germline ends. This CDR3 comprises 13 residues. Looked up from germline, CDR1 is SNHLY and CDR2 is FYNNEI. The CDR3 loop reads CASIGAINQPQHF. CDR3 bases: TGTGCCAGCATAGGGGCGATCAATCAGCCCCAGCATTTT. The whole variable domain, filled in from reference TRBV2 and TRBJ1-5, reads EPEVTQTPSHQVTQMGQEVILRCVPISNHLYFYWYRQILGQKVEFLVSFYNNEISEKSEIFDDQFSVERPDGSNFTLKIRSTKLEDSAMYFCASIGAINQPQHFGDGTRLSIL.

The DNA for the CDR3 is TGCGCCAGCAGCTTGGAAAGGACAGGAGGTAACACTGAAGCTTTCTTT. Amino acids: CASSLERTGGNTEAFF. The chain uses TRBV5-1 and TRBJ1-1, with TRBD1 identical over 7 bases. The CDR3 contains 16 residues. Germline V gene data show CDR1 as SGHRS and CDR2 as YFSETQ. V trimming: 0 bases; J trimming: 2 bases; junction bases outside the gene matches: 7.

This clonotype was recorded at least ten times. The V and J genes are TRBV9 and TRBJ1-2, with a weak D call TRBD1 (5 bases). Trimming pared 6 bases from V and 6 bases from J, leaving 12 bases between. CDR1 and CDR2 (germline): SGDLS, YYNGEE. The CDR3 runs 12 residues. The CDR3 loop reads CASTLTGDGYTF. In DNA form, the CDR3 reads TGTGCCAGCACGTTAACAGGAGATGGCTACACCTTC.

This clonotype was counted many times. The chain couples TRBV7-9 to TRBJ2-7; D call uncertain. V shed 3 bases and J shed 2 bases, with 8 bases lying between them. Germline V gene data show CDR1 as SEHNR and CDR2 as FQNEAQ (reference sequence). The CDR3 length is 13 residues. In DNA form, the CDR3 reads TGTGCCAGCAGCTTCACGGAAACCTACGAGCAGTACTTC. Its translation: CASSFTETYEQYF.

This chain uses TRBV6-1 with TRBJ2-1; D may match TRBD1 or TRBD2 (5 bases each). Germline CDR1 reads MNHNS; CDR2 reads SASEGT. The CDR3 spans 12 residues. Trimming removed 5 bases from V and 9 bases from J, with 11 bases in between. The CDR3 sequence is CASSRPGSEQFF. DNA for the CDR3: TGTGCCAGCAGTCGGCCAGGGAGTGAGCAGTTCTTC.

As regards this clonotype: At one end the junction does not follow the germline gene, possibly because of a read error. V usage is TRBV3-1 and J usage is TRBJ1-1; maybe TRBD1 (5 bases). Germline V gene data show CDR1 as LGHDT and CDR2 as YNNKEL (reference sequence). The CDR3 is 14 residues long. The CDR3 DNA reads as TGTGCCAGCAGCTTGGGACTCATGAACACTGGAGCTTTCTTT. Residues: CASSLGLMNTGAFF.

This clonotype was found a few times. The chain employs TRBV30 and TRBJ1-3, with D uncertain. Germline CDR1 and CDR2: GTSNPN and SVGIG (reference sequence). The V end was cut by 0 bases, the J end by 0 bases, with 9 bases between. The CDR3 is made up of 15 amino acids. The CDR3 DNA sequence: TGTGCCTGGAGTGTGGGAATAACCTCTGGAAACACCATATATTTT. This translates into CAWSVGITSGNTIYF.